The rows below give T cell receptor beta chains drawn from one sample of a study of T cell changes during pregnancy in multiple sclerosis. TCRdb's table, derived via immunoSEQ multiplex PCR, lists solely in-frame clones and lacks some. Counted here are almost 20,000 clones, 70% to 90% occurring once; the ten biggest clones make up about 20%. The input for sequencing was CD8+ T cells from peripheral blood mononuclear cells, taken after pregnancy. The source is a female donor in good health, enrolled as a control in a pregnancy study. Each CDR3 is given with its conserved first and last residue. The D gene is left open where the match is weak. Some rows have no size entry. The others give once, few or many, or a class for an expanded clone.

.,TRBV2,.,TRBJ2-3,CASSEGAVSTDTQYF,TGTGCCAGCAGTGAAGGGGCAGTCAGCACAGATACGCAGTATTTT
.,TRBV7-2,.,TRBJ2-7,CASSLEEEQAYEQYF,TGTGCCAGCAGCTTAGAGGAGGAGCAGGCCTACGAGCAGTACTTC
TRBD1,TRBV4-3,.,TRBJ1-5,CASSQNRGGGQPQHF,TGCGCCAGCAGCCAAAACAGGGGTGGTGGACAGCCCCAGCATTTT
TRBD2,TRBV27,.,TRBJ2-7,CASSPGTSGTYEQYF,TGTGCCAGCAGTCCCGGGACTAGCGGGACTTACGAGCAGTACTTC
TRBD2,TRBV4-3,.,TRBJ2-3,CASSQGLAGTSSTDTQYF,TGCGCCAGCAGCCAAGGACTAGCGGGGACCTCTAGCACAGATACGCAGTATTTT
TRBD1,TRBV13,.,TRBJ2-7,CASSSRTGNNEQYF,TGTGCCAGCAGCTCCCGGACAGGGAACAACGAGCAGTACTTC
TRBD2,TRBV5-4,.,TRBJ2-7,CAWGREGSYEQYF,TGTGCCTGGGGGCGGGAGGGCTCCTACGAGCAGTACTTC
.,TRBV14,few,TRBJ2-3,CASSQEVTRMTDTQYF,TGTGCCAGCAGCCAAGAGGTGACGCGGATGACAGATACGCAGTATTTT
.,TRBV13,.,TRBJ2-5,CASSLPQETQYF,TGTGCCAGCAGCTTACCTCAAGAGACCCAGTACTTC
TRBD1,TRBV15,.,TRBJ1-2,CATSTYRGMNYGYTF,TGTGCCACCAGCACCTACAGGGGGATGAACTATGGCTACACCTTC
TRBD2,TRBV11-3,.,TRBJ2-1,CASSRAGGPLDEQFF,TGTGCCAGCAGTCGAGCGGGAGGGCCCCTAGATGAGCAGTTCTTC
TRBD2,TRBV27,.,TRBJ2-7,CASSLSGGTYEQYF,TGTGCCAGCAGTTTATCGGGGGGGACCTACGAGCAGTACTTC
TRBD1,TRBV7-9,.,TRBJ1-1,CASGPDRGAFF,TGTGCCAGCGGTCCCGACAGGGGAGCTTTCTTT
TRBD1,TRBV19,.,TRBJ1-1,CASRVPGQGLGTEAFF,TGTGCCAGTAGGGTCCCGGGACAGGGATTGGGCACTGAAGCTTTCTTT
TRBD1,TRBV7-2,.,TRBJ2-2,CASTDREETGELFF,TGTGCCAGCACGGACAGGGAGGAGACCGGGGAGCTGTTTTTT
.,TRBV5-8,.,TRBJ1-3,CASSFRVSGNTIYF,TGTGCCAGCAGCTTCAGGGTATCTGGAAACACCATATATTTT
.,TRBV6-5,.,TRBJ1-1,CASSTYSSLGSEAFF,TGTGCCAGCAGTACCTACAGCAGTCTGGGGAGTGAAGCTTTCTTT
.,TRBV9,.,TRBJ1-1,CASSVGQGGGTEAFF,TGTGCCAGCAGCGTAGGGCAGGGAGGGGGCACTGAAGCTTTCTTT
TRBD2,TRBV7-9,once,TRBJ2-7,CASSSPGTSGPYEQYF,TGTGCCAGCAGCTCGCCCGGGACTAGCGGGCCCTACGAGCAGTACTTC
.,TRBV9,once,TRBJ1-1,CASSREQGNTEAFF,TGTGCCAGCAGTAGAGAACAGGGGAACACTGAAGCTTTCTTT
.,TRBV5-6,.,TRBJ2-7,CASSLNTNYEQYF,TGTGCCAGCAGCTTGAACACAAACTACGAGCAGTACTTC
.,TRBV10-3,.,TRBJ1-3,CAILNVESGNTIYF,TGTGCCATCCTCAACGTAGAATCTGGAAACACCATATATTTT
TRBD2,TRBV7-8,.,TRBJ2-7,CASSLTGTSGYEQYF,TGTGCCAGCAGCTTAACCGGGACTAGCGGCTACGAGCAGTACTTC
.,TRBV27,once,TRBJ2-3,CASSPRIGTDTQYF,TGTGCCAGCAGTCCGCGAATTGGCACAGATACGCAGTATTTT
TRBD2,TRBV27,.,TRBJ2-3,CASSDSGALVGTQYF,TGTGCCAGCAGTGATAGCGGGGCTCTTGTTGGTACGCAGTATTTT
.,TRBV6-6,.,TRBJ2-5,CASSQDTDQETQYF,TGTGCCAGCAGTCAGGACACGGACCAAGAGACCCAGTACTTC
.,TRBV28,few,TRBJ2-7,CASSPRMRTSQYEQYF,TGTGCCAGCAGCCCCAGAATGAGGACATCGCAGTACGAGCAGTACTTC
.,TRBV2,.,TRBJ1-2,CASSIGGDGYTF,TGTGCCAGCAGTATCGGGGGAGATGGCTACACCTTC
.,TRBV6-5,.,TRBJ1-2,CASSYSAETNYGYTF,TGTGCCAGCAGTTACTCTGCCGAGACTAACTATGGCTACACCTTC
.,TRBV7-9,.,TRBJ1-5,CASSEGQGEGPQHF,TGTGCCAGCAGCGAAGGCCAGGGCGAAGGGCCCCAGCATTTT
.,TRBV27,.,TRBJ2-7,CASSLGGASAYEQYF,TGTGCCAGCAGTTTGGGCGGGGCGTCCGCCTACGAGCAGTACTTC
TRBD2,TRBV7-2,.,TRBJ2-1,CASSFTSGQQFF,TGTGCCAGCAGTTTCACTAGCGGGCAGCAGTTCTTC
.,TRBV6-1,.,TRBJ1-1,CASSEGGGALNTEAFF,TGTGCCAGCAGTGAAGGAGGGGGGGCCCTGAACACTGAAGCTTTCTTT
TRBD1,TRBV11-2,.,TRBJ2-1,CASSPQGAPYNEQFF,TGTGCCAGCAGCCCACAGGGGGCCCCCTACAATGAGCAGTTCTTC
.,TRBV4-1,.,TRBJ2-1,CASSQAGGYNEQFF,TGCGCCAGCAGCCAAGCAGGGGGGTACAATGAGCAGTTCTTC
TRBD2,TRBV13,.,TRBJ2-7,CASSPGLAGAYEQYF,TGTGCCAGCAGCCCCGGACTAGCGGGGGCATACGAGCAGTACTTC
.,TRBV5-1,.,TRBJ1-1,CASSIAIQGGYTEAFF,TGCGCCAGCAGCATCGCGATACAGGGAGGGTACACTGAAGCTTTCTTT
TRBD1,TRBV27,.,TRBJ2-7,CASSARTGLRHEQYF,TGTGCCAGCAGTGCCCGGACAGGGCTAAGGCACGAGCAGTACTTC
TRBD1,TRBV4-1,.,TRBJ2-7,CASSREKGAGTYEQYF,TGCGCCAGCAGCCGCGAAAAGGGGGCAGGGACCTACGAGCAGTACTTC
.,TRBV9,.,TRBJ1-3,CASSVDFRNTIYF,TGTGCCAGCAGCGTAGACTTTCGCAACACCATATATTTT
.,TRBV9,.,TRBJ1-2,CASSGYRDVNYGYTF,TGTGCCAGCAGCGGGTACAGGGACGTTAACTATGGCTACACCTTC
.,TRBV11-3,.,TRBJ2-3,CASSSRGAGTDTQYF,TGTGCCAGCAGTAGTCGGGGGGCGGGCACAGATACGCAGTATTTT